This T cell receptor (beta chain) was sequenced for a study of blood T cell repertoires in COVID-19. Between the trimmed V and J ends, which lost 1 base and 0 bases, there was a span of 9 bases. Germline lookup yields CDR1 LGHNA and CDR2 YNFKEQ. CDR3 length: 15 amino acids. Original methodology: It was from reference gene primer amplification that nucleated cell counts were estimated. Clones were read by immunoSEQ multiplex PCR, and TCRdb kept only the in-frame ones, dropping some. V and J calls and clone size are as listed in that table; D and trimming were resolved from the DNA. The table lists more than 110,000 clones, approximately 84% of them singletons, with under 9.5% in the top ten.

The origin of this receptor is an elderly woman in a cohort sampled during active or convalescent COVID-19. The V call is TRBV4-2, the J call TRBJ1-2; D uncertain. Source material: peripheral blood. The CDR3 DNA reads as TGTGCCAGCAGCCAAGGTCAAACAGCTAACTATGGCTACACCTTC. Its translation is CASSQGQTANYGYTF.